This TCR beta chain was sequenced in a study of blood T cell repertoires in COVID-19. Study-wide background: Acute-phase and convalescent COVID-19 samples originated in the United States, Italy and Spain.

Method: immunoSEQ multiplex PCR; TCRdb's copy keeps in-frame clones and lacks some. The sample carries 360,000 or so clones, around 92% recorded once. Participants, 18 to 89 years old, spanned around 25 US areas. Participants reported their clinical history, and cohort assignment relied on those reports. V shed 3 bases and J 3 bases; nucleotides not matched to a gene: 15. Germline CDR1 DFQATT, CDR2 SNEGSKA (reference sequence). This CDR3 spans 17 amino acids. The chain recombines TRBV20-1 with TRBJ2-3; TRBD2 aligns across 7 bases. The TCR originated in a woman aged 30 to 39 who had recovered from COVID-19. The sample consisted of PBMCs or T cells enriched from blood (not recorded which). The CDR3 bases are TGCAGTGCTAGTGAGACGCGGGGGATCGGGGCGACAGATACGCAGTATTTT. This codes for CSASETRGIGATDTQYF.